Each of the 24 T cell receptor beta chains below was sequenced from the same sample in a study of CD4 and CD8 cells across lung adenocarcinoma regions. TCRdb re-called the PCR reads with MiXCR, one entry per CDR3 protein. The sample has some 20,000 distinct CDR3 sequences, 46% seen once; the top ten hold around 20%. The sequenced sample consisted of CD4+ T cells from the margin of a lung tumor. These receptors were taken from a male donor with lung adenocarcinoma. The CD4 and CD8 labels of this study may be unreliable.

This clonotype was seen more than once but under ten times. The chain combines TRBV6-2 or TRBV6-3 with TRBJ2-1; D is perhaps TRBD2 (5 bases). This CDR3 comprises 12 residues. V lost 5 bases, J lost 9 bases, and 11 bases lay in between. Germline V gene sequence: CDR1 MNHEY, CDR2 SVGEGT. The CDR3 DNA follows: TGTGCCAGCAGTGCCGGGAATCGTGAGCAGTTCTTC. Translating it yields CASSAGNREQFF.

A word on this clonotype: Germline and junction disagree at one end, which may indicate a read error. The gene calls are TRBV27 and TRBJ2-3; TRBD1 aligns across 7 bases. The V gene's germline CDR1 is MNHEY and CDR2 SMNVEV (reference sequence). The CDR3 loop spans 17 amino acids. This CDR3 reads CASSPGRLASGTDMQYF. DNA of the CDR3: TGTGCCAGCAGTCCTGGCCGACTGGCGTCTGGGACAGATATGCAGTATTTC.

This clonotype has only a few counts. The rearrangement joins TRBV9 to TRBJ2-1; the D is unclear. The ends were cut back, 0 bases at V and 1 base at J, with 8 bases in the middle. Germline CDR1 SGDLS, CDR2 YYNGEE. CDR3 length: 15 residues. The CDR3 DNA is TGTGCCAGCAGCGTAGGTACTATATCCTACAATGAGCAGTTCTTC. Its translation: CASSVGTISYNEQFF.

The chain combines TRBV10-3 with TRBJ1-2; D gene ambiguous. V dropped 2 bases and J dropped 0 bases, with 7 bases sitting between them. Germline V gene data show CDR1 as ENHRY and CDR2 as SYGVKD. This CDR3 contains 14 residues. This CDR3 is CAISEAAANYGYTF. The CDR3 DNA sequence: TGTGCCATCAGTGAGGCGGCAGCTAACTATGGCTACACCTTC.

About this clonotype itself: A read error may produce the germline difference seen at one junction end. J is TRBJ2-2 and V is TRBV6-1, with 7 bases lining up with TRBD1. CDR1 is MNHNS, CDR2 SASEGT, per germline. The CDR3 consists of 15 residues. CDR3 in amino acids: CASSLQSVITGALFF. CDR3 sequence (DNA): TGTGCCAGCAGCCTCCAGTCCGTGATCACAGGGGCGCTGTTTTTT.

This clonotype was seen only a few times. The junction shows a germline mismatch at one end, possibly a read error. J is TRBJ1-2 and V is TRBV7-9; possibly TRBD1 for D (6 bases). Germline CDR1 reads SEHNR; CDR2 reads FQNEAQ (reference sequence). This CDR3 is 13 amino acids long. CDR3: CASSLGQNYGYTF. CDR3 DNA sequence: TGTGCCAGCAGTTTAGGACAGAACTATGGCTACACCTTC.

This clonotype was detected a few times. The rearrangement links TRBV7-2 to TRBJ2-5; no clear D gene. CDR3 length: 13 residues. The germline CDR1 and CDR2 sequences are SGHTA and FQGNSA. Trimming took 1 base from V and 0 from J, leaving 3 bases between them. The CDR3 loop reads CASSLVHQETQYF. For the CDR3, the DNA is TGTGCCAGCAGCTTAGTACACCAAGAGACCCAGTACTTC.

This clonotype was recorded a few times. The chain couples TRBV4-1 to TRBJ1-6; D remains ambiguous. The germline V gene encodes CDR1 MGHRA and CDR2 YSYEKL. V was clipped by 4 bases and J by 0 bases, with 13 bases between them. The CDR3 consists of 17 residues. CDR3 loop: CASSPSDLSSYNSPLHF. Written as DNA, the CDR3 is TGCGCCAGCAGCCCGAGCGACTTGAGCTCCTATAATTCACCCCTCCACTTT.

On this clonotype itself: It is likely a read error, because the conserved phenylalanine at the end of the CDR3 is missing. The DNA is omitted, as the CDR3 cannot be located on it reliably, and the CDR3 follows TCRdb's listing. The J gene is TRBJ2-6, the V gene TRBV7-2; the table calls TRBD1, which could not be checked here. The CDR3 spans 13 residues, counting both ends. CDR1 SGHTA and CDR2 FQGNSA come from the germline V gene. CDR3 sequence: CASSLSDIQYFGA.

The chain couples TRBV7-6 to TRBJ2-5; D is unresolved. Germline loops: CDR1 SGHVS, CDR2 FNYEAQ. V was trimmed by 5 bases and J by 5 bases, leaving 12 bases between them. The CDR3 spans 13 residues. The CDR3 region has the DNA TGTGCCAGCAGCAAAACATCGAGGGAGACCCAGTACTTC. It encodes CASSKTSRETQYF.

As regards this clonotype: The junction departs from the called germline gene at one end, perhaps through a read error. The rearrangement joins TRBV27 to TRBJ2-2; a possible D gene is TRBD2 (7 bases). CDR1 MNHEY and CDR2 SMNVEV come from the germline V gene (reference sequence). The CDR3 covers 14 residues. The CDR3 loop reads CASRFGGRPGELFF. The CDR3 DNA follows: TGTGCCAGCCGTTTCGGGGGGCGCCCCGGGGAGCTGTTTTTT.

The sample holds a few counts of this clonotype. The J gene is TRBJ2-5, the V gene TRBV3-1; TRBD2 matches 12 bases. Losses at the gene ends were 4 bases for V and 5 bases for J; bases not matched to a gene: 5. Looked up from germline, CDR1 is LGHDT and CDR2 is YNNKEL (reference sequence). This CDR3 contains 15 residues. CDR3 protein: CASSPTSGRRETQYF. The DNA for the CDR3 is TGTGCCAGCAGCCCGACTAGCGGGAGACGGGAGACCCAGTACTTC.

This chain connects TRBV6-1 to TRBJ2-3, with D possibly being TRBD2 (5 bases). The CDR3 runs 13 residues. Germline CDR1 reads MNHNS; CDR2 reads SASEGT. Deletions cut 5 bases from V and 0 bases from J, with 6 bases between. CDR3 coding DNA: TGTGCCAGCAGTCGGGAAAGCACAGATACGCAGTATTTT. Protein: CASSRESTDTQYF.

Worth noting for this clonotype: Its ends do not fully match the called genes, so a read error is possible. This chain links TRBV6-1 with TRBJ2-3; D may be TRBD1 (5 bases). The CDR3 is made up of 14 amino acids. The germline V gene has CDR1 MNHNS and CDR2 SASEGT. The CDR3 coding sequence is TGTGCCAGCAGTGAACTAGGGGCCGCAGATACGCAGTATTTC. Translation gives CASSELGAADTQYF.

V and J are TRBV5-1 and TRBJ2-3, with 7 nucleotides matching TRBD2. This CDR3 region has 16 residues. The junction had 14 bases not matched to a gene; V was cut back by 5 bases and J by 5 bases. Per the germline V gene, CDR1 is SGHRS and CDR2 is YFSETQ. CDR3 nucleotides: TGCGCCAGCAGTCCGGCTGGCGGGGGTGACCAAGATACGCAGTATTTT. Protein: CASSPAGGGDQDTQYF.

The CDR3 is CASTGLAGKDTQYF. The CDR3 DNA sequence: TGCGCCAGCACGGGGCTAGCAGGCAAAGATACGCAGTACTTC. J is TRBJ2-3 and V is TRBV10-2; either TRBD1 or TRBD2 may fit D (5 bases each). Judging by the DNA end, TRBJ2-7 fits better; the J call may be wrong. CDR1 WSHSY and CDR2 SAAADI come from the germline V gene. CDR3 length equals 14 residues.

This clonotype was seen at least ten times. As DNA, the CDR3 is TGTGCCACTAACGGGGGTGGGTATGGCTACACCTTC. Protein sequence: CATNGGGYGYTF. This chain joins TRBV6-1 and TRBJ1-2; possible D gene TRBD1, 5 bases. V was shortened by 10 bases and J by 5 bases, with 14 bases between the two germline ends. Germline CDR1 reads MNHNS; CDR2 reads SASEGT. The CDR3 is 12 amino acids.

The chain links TRBV4-1 to TRBJ2-2, with 16 nucleotides matching TRBD2. The junction had 11 bases not matched to a gene; V was cut back by 2 bases and J by 5 bases. The germline V gene has CDR1 MGHRA and CDR2 YSYEKL. This CDR3 has 20 amino acids. As DNA, the CDR3 is TGCGCCAGCAGCCAACCGGGACTAGCGGGAGGGCCGGGTCGAACCGGGGAGCTGTTTTTT. Its translation is CASSQPGLAGGPGRTGELFF.

In its sample, this clonotype is medium-sized. The chain uses TRBV6-6 and TRBJ2-3, with 16 nucleotides matching TRBD2. The germline V gene has CDR1 MNHNY and CDR2 SVGAGI (reference sequence). This CDR3 has 19 residues. V lost 2 bases and J lost 5; bases outside the gene matches: 10. This CDR3 is CASSYAPPGLAGGRDTQYF. The CDR3 DNA follows: TGTGCCAGCAGTTACGCCCCCCCGGGACTAGCGGGAGGGCGAGATACGCAGTATTTT.

The table lists this clonotype with many counts. The rearrangement uses TRBV15 and TRBJ1-2, with 12 bases aligning to TRBD1. The trim removed 3 bases at V and 3 bases at J, leaving 11 bases unmatched. The CDR3 is 18 residues long. Germline CDR1 LNHNV, CDR2 YYDKDF (reference sequence). The CDR3 loop reads CATSSFGTGGRLDYGYTF. The CDR3 nucleotides are TGTGCCACCAGCAGTTTCGGGACAGGGGGCCGTCTAGACTATGGCTACACCTTC.

A few counts support this clonotype. The rearrangement links TRBV6-5 to TRBJ1-6; 9 bases align to TRBD1. The germline CDR1 and CDR2 sequences are MNHEY and SVGAGI. With 4 bases clipped from V and 10 bases from J, the junction kept 5 bases outside the gene matches. This CDR3 spans 14 amino acids. The CDR3 nucleotides read TGTGCCAGCAGTTCCGGGACAGGGAACTCACCCCTCCACTTT. This sequence encodes CASSSGTGNSPLHF.

On this clonotype: A junction boundary mismatches the germline segment, possibly from a read error. This chain uses TRBV6-1 with TRBJ2-3; D ambiguous. Per germline, CDR1 MNHNS and CDR2 SASEGT. The CDR3 is 14 amino acids. In nucleotides, the CDR3 is TGTGCCAGCAGCCTCAGAAAAGCCGCAGAGACGCAGTACTTT. It yields the protein CASSLRKAAETQYF.

This clonotype was picked up many times. The rearrangement links TRBV6-1 to TRBJ2-2, with D perhaps TRBD2 (6 bases). Germline V lookup: CDR1 MNHNS, CDR2 SASEGT. The CDR3 consists of 17 residues. V was clipped by 6 bases and J by 0 bases, with 17 bases between them. Written as DNA, the CDR3 is TGTGCCAGCAGCCGAAGCGGAGGGACCGCGAACACCGGGGAGCTGTTTTTT. Its translation is CASSRSGGTANTGELFF.

Worth noting for this clonotype: The germline gene is not matched at one end of the junction; a read error may be the cause. The gene calls are TRBV6-1 and TRBJ2-1; TRBD2 matches 7 bases. Germline CDR1 is MNHNS and CDR2 is SASEGT. The CDR3 has 15 amino acids. Here the CDR3 DNA reads TGTGCCGGCAGCTTTGGACTAGAGGGGAACAATGAGCAGTTCTTC. As protein: CAGSFGLEGNNEQFF.